This T cell receptor beta chain stems from a study of CD8+CD57+ T cells in acquired aplastic anemia. Study-wide context: DNA per sorted CD4+ or CD8+ sample ranged about 0.17 to 30 ug, averaging 3.2 ug. Where healthy donors were concerned, CD4+ cells averaged approximately 11 million reads. Study conclusions and caveats: CD8+ Simpson's diversity did not differ significantly between patients and controls. The number of CD8+ CDR3 sequences shared by patients and controls was twenty-nine.

Profiling that covered TCR beta VDJ and CDR3 relied on genomic DNA as its template. One entry per CDR3 protein, called by TCRdb with MiXCR from the reads. The repertoire holds 200,000 to 250,000 distinct CDR3 sequences, with about a third as singletons. CDR1 LNHDA and CDR2 SQIVND come from the germline V gene (reference sequence). The CDR3 has 18 residues. Germline trimming cut 1 base from V and 5 bases from J; bases unmatched to any gene: 10. This clonotype came up a few times. Its antigen remains unknown. Specimen: sorted CD4+, CD8+, or CD8+CD57+ T cells (not recorded which) from PBMCs. This TCR derives from a human donor in good health, serving as a control. The chain uses TRBV19 and TRBJ2-5; 13 bases align to TRBD2. In nucleotides, the CDR3 is TGTGCCAGTAGTATAGCCATACTAGCGGGAGGGCCGATGGAGACCCAGTACTTC. It codes for CASSIAILAGGPMETQYF.